This record covers a single T cell receptor (beta chain). These data belong to a study of CD8 T cells in Susac syndrome. At the level of the study: Patients with Susac syndrome were, at the time of blood collection, therapy-naive, maintained on corticosteroids, or maintained on intravenous immunoglobulin alone.

RNA totalling roughly 0.5 to 1 ug underwent reverse transcription with random hexamers. TCRdb recomputed calls from the immunoSEQ multiplex PCR reads with MiXCR, one row per CDR3 protein. Of some 200,000 distinct CDR3 sequences listed, roughly 90% are singletons. The CDR3 loop spans 16 amino acids. V was pared by 6 bases and J by 7 bases, with 19 bases between. Germline V lookup: CDR1 LGHDT, CDR2 YNNKEL (reference sequence). TEMRA cells were FACS-enriched, while CD8+ and CD4+ T cells were negatively isolated. The sequencing input was CD4+ T cells from PBMCs. This clonotype originated in a human donor with Susac syndrome. V is TRBV3-1 and J is TRBJ1-6; tentative D call: TRBD1 (6 bases). The CDR3 region is CASSPGTRGGNSPLHF. The DNA for the CDR3 is TGTGCCAGCAGTCCGGGGACAAGGGGAGGGAATTCACCCCTCCACTTT.